Listed below are T cell receptor beta chains from one sample, sequenced in a study of shared clonotypes between healthy human individuals. TCRdb's table, derived via immunoSEQ multiplex PCR, lists solely in-frame clones and lacks some. The data hold about 1.5 million clones, with approximately 98% observed a single time. Input material: naive CD4+ T cells sorted from blood. The source is a man younger than 45 in good health. Both conserved end residues are part of each CDR3. Fields, in order: V gene, D gene, CDR3 length, J gene, CDR3 DNA, CDR3 protein. The D gene is left open where the match is weak.

>TRBV6-1|TRBD1|14|TRBJ1-5
TGTGCCAGCAGTCCCGACAGGGGGAATCAGCCCCAGCATTTT
CASSPDRGNQPQHF
>TRBV5-1|TRBD2|15|TRBJ2-3
TGCGCCAGCAGCTTGCCTAGCGGCACCACAGATACGCAGTATTTT
CASSLPSGTTDTQYF
>TRBV2|NA|13|TRBJ1-1
TGTGCCAGCAGTGTGAGGGGGGATGGTGAAGCTTTCTTT
CASSVRGDGEAFF
>TRBV5-6|TRBD1|15|TRBJ1-2
TGTGCCAGCAGCTTACCCGGACAGGGGAACTATGGCTACACCTTC
CASSLPGQGNYGYTF
>TRBV5-1|NA|15|TRBJ2-1
TGCGCCAGCAGCTTGGAGGACCCCGGTTATGATGAGCAGTTCTTC
CASSLEDPGYDEQFF
>TRBV7-9|TRBD1|15|TRBJ1-4
TGTGCCAGCAGCTTAGGGGACAGGGGCCATGAAAAACTGTTTTTT
CASSLGDRGHEKLFF
>TRBV5-1|NA|15|TRBJ1-1
TGCGCCAGCAGCTTGGATGGGCGGTCCAACACTGAAGCTTTCTTT
CASSLDGRSNTEAFF
>TRBV19|NA|14|TRBJ1-2
TGTGCCAGTAGTATGAGAAACCATAACTATGGCTACACCTTC
CASSMRNHNYGYTF
>TRBV7-3|NA|15|TRBJ2-5
TGTGCCAGCAGCCTCGGGAAGGGGAGGCAAGAGACCCAGTACTTC
CASSLGKGRQETQYF
>TRBV12-5|NA|15|TRBJ2-1
TGTGCTAGTGGTTTGGTCCCCGGGCCATACAATGAGCAGTTCTTC
CASGLVPGPYNEQFF
>TRBV20-1|TRBD2|11|TRBJ2-7
TGCAGTGCTGGGGGGGCCTACGAGCAGTACTTC
CSAGGAYEQYF
>TRBV5-1|NA|14|TRBJ2-1
TGCGCCAGCAGCTTGCCAGATTGGGCGAATGAGCAGTTCTTC
CASSLPDWANEQFF
>TRBV5-4|NA|13|TRBJ2-7
TGTGCCAGCAGCTCGCCCAGGGCGCCGTGGCAGTACTTC
CASSSPRAPWQYF
>TRBV9|NA|14|TRBJ1-1
TGTGCCAGCAGCGTAGTCGCAGCTAACACTGAAGCTTTCTTT
CASSVVAANTEAFF
>TRBV10-3|NA|13|TRBJ1-1
TGTGCCATCAGTGAATCAGGGCCCACTGAAGCTTTCTTT
CAISESGPTEAFF
>TRBV19|TRBD1|15|TRBJ2-1
TGTGCCAGTAGTATCGGACAGGGGAATGGAGATGAGCAGTTCTTC
CASSIGQGNGDEQFF
>TRBV28|NA|14|TRBJ1-2
TGTGCCAGCAGCCTAAACCAGGGGTACTATGGCTACACCTTC
CASSLNQGYYGYTF
>TRBV14|NA|11|TRBJ2-1
TGTGCCAGCAGCCAAGTGGCTGAGCAGTTCTTC
CASSQVAEQFF
>TRBV2|TRBD2|16|TRBJ2-2
TGTGCCAGCACCAGGGGACTAGCGGGAAACACCGGGGAGCTGTTTTTT
CASTRGLAGNTGELFF
>TRBV27|NA|13|TRBJ2-3
TGTGCCGCAAGCAGGTGGGAAACAGATACGCAGTATTTT
CAASRWETDTQYF
>TRBV7-8|TRBD1|14|TRBJ2-7
TGTGCCAGCAGCGGCCTGGGACAGGCCTACGAGCAGTACTTC
CASSGLGQAYEQYF
>TRBV7-6|TRBD2|18|TRBJ2-1
TGTGCCAGCAGCTTCACATCCACGGGACTAGCGGGGGACAATGAGCAGTTCTTC
CASSFTSTGLAGDNEQFF